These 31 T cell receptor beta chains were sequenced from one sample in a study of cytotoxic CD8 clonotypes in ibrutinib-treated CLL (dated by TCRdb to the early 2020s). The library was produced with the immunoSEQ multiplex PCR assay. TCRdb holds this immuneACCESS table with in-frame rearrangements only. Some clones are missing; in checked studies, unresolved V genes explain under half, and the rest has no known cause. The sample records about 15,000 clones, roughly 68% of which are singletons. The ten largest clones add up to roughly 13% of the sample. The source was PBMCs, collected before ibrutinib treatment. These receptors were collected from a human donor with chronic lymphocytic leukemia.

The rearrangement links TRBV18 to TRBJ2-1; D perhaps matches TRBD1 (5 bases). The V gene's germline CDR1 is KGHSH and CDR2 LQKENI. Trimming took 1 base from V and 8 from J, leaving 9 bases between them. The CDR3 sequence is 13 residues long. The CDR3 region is CASSPHQGDEQFF. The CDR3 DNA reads TGTGCCAGCTCACCACATCAGGGCGATGAGCAGTTCTTC. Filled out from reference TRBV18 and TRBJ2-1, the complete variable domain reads NAGVMQNPRHLVRRRGQEARLRCSPMKGHSHVYWYRQLPEEGLKFMVYLQKENIIDESGMPKERFSAEFPKEGPSILRIQQVVRGDSAAYFCASSPHQGDEQFFGPGTRLTVL.

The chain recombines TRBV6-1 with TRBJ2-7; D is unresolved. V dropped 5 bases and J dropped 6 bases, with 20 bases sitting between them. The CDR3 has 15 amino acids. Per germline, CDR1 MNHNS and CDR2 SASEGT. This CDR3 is CASSLREQGIFEQYF. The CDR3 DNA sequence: TGTGCCAGCAGTCTGCGCGAGCAAGGGATTTTCGAGCAGTACTTC.

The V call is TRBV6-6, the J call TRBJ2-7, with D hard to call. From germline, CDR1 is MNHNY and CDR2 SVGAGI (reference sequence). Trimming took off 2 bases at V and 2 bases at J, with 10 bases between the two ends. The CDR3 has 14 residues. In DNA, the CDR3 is TGTGCCAGCAGTTACAGGCAGTCTACCTACGAGCAGTACTTC. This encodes CASSYRQSTYEQYF.

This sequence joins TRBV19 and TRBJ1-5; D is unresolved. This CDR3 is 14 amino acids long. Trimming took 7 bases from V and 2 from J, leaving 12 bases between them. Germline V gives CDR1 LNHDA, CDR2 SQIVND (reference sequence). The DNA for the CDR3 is TGTGCCAGTACCATCGGCGGGGGCAATCAGCCCCAGCATTTT. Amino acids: CASTIGGGNQPQHF. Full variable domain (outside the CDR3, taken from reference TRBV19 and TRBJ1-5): DGGITQSPKYLFRKEGQNVTLSCEQNLNHDAMYWYRQDPGQGLRLIYYSQIVNDFQKGDIAEGYSVSREKKESFPLTVTSAQKNPTAFYLCASTIGGGNQPQHFGDGTRLSIL.

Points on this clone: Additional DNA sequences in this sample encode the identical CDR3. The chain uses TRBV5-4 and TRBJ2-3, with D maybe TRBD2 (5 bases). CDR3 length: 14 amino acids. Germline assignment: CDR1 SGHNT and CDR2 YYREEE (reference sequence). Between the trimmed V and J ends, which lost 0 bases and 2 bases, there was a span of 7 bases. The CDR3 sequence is CASSLAGNTDTQYF. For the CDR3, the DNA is TGTGCCAGCAGCTTGGCCGGGAACACAGATACGCAGTATTTT. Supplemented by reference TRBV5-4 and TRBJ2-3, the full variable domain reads ETGVTQSPTHLIKTRGQQVTLRCSSQSGHNTVSWYQQALGQGPQFIFQYYREEENGRGNFPPRFSGLQFPNYSSELNVNALELDDSALYLCASSLAGNTDTQYFGPGTRLTVL.

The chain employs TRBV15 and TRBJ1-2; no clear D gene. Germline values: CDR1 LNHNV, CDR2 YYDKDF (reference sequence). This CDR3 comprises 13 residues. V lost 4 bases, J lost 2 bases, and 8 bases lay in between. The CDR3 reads CATSMGRNYGYTF. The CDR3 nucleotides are TGTGCCACCAGCATGGGGAGGAACTATGGCTACACCTTC.

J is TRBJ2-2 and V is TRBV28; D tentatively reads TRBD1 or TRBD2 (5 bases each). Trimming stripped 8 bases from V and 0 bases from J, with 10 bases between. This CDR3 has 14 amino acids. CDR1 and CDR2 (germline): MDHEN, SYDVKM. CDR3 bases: TGTGCCAGCTTAGTGGGGGCGAACACCGGGGAGCTGTTTTTT. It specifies CASLVGANTGELFF. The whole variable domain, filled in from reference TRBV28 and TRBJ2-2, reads DVKVTQSSRYLVKRTGEKVFLECVQDMDHENMFWYRQDPGLGLRLIYFSYDVKMKEKGDIPEGYSVSREKKERFSLILESASTNQTSMYLCASLVGANTGELFFGEGSRLTVL.

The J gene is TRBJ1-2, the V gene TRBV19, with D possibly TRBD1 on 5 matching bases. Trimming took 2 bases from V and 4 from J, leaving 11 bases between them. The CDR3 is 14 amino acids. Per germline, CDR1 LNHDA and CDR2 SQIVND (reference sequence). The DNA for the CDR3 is TGTGCCAGTAGTATATCAAAGGGGAGCTATGGCTACACCTTC. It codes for CASSISKGSYGYTF.

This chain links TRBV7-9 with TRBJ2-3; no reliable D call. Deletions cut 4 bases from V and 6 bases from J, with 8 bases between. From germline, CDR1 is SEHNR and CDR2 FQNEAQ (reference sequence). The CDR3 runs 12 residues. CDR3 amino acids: CASSSLVDTQYF. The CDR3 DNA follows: TGTGCCAGCAGCTCACTGGTGGATACGCAGTATTTT.

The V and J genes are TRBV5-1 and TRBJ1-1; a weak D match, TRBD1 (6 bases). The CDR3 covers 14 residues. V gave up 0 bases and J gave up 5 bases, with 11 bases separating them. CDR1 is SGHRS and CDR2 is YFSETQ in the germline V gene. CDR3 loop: CASSLALGATEAFF. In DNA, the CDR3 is TGCGCCAGCAGCTTGGCCCTGGGGGCGACTGAAGCTTTCTTT. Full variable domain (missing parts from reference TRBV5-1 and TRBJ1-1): KAGVTQTPRYLIKTRGQQVTLSCSPISGHRSVSWYQQTPGQGLQFLFEYFSETQRNKGNFPGRFSGRQFSNSRSEMNVSTLELGDSALYLCASSLALGATEAFFGQGTRLTVV.

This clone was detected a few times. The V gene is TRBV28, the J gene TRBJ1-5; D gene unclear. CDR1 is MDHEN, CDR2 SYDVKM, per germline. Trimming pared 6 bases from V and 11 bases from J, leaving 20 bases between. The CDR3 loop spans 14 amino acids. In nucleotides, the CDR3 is TGTGCCAGCAGGCCGGTTGCGGTATCCCGGGCCCAGCATTTT. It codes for CASRPVAVSRAQHF.

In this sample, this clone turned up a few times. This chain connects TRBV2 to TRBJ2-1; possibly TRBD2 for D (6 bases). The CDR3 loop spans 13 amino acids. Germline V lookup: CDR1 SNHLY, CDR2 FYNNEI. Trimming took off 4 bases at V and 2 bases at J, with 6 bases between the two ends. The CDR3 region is CASSAGAYNEQFF. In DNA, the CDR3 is TGTGCCAGCAGTGCGGGAGCCTACAATGAGCAGTTCTTC.

This CDR3 is CASSGGDSNTGELFF. The CDR3 nucleotides are TGTGCCAGCAGCGGGGGGGACTCGAACACCGGGGAGCTGTTTTTT. This chain connects TRBV5-4 to TRBJ2-2; 7 bases agree with TRBD2. This CDR3 spans 15 amino acids. CDR1 is SGHNT and CDR2 is YYREEE in the germline V gene (reference sequence). J gave up 0 bases and V 4 bases, and 3 bases lay outside the gene matches.

The CDR3, as DNA: TGTGCCAGCAGCTTCCTAGCGGGGGCCCTAGATACGCAGTATTTT. This codes for CASSFLAGALDTQYF. The gene calls are TRBV7-2 and TRBJ2-3; 10 bases agree with TRBD2. After removal of 3 bases from V and 5 bases from J, the junction contained 5 bases not matched to a gene. The germline gives CDR1 SGHTA, CDR2 FQGNSA. The CDR3 runs to 15 residues.

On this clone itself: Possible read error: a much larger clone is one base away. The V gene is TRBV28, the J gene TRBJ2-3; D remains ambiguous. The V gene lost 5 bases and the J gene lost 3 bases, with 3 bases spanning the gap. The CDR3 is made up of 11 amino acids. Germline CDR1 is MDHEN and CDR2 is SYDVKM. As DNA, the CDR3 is TGTGCCAGCAGTCGGACAGATACGCAGTATTTT. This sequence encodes CASSRTDTQYF.

CDR3 loop: CASSATGVWPYEQYV. The DNA of the CDR3 is TGTGCCAGCAGTGCAACAGGGGTATGGCCCTACGAGCAGTACGTC. This chain uses TRBV6-1 with TRBJ2-7, with 7 positions matching TRBD1. The CDR3 is made up of 15 amino acids. V shed 4 bases and J 2 bases; nucleotides not matched to a gene: 8. Germline values: CDR1 MNHNS, CDR2 SASEGT.

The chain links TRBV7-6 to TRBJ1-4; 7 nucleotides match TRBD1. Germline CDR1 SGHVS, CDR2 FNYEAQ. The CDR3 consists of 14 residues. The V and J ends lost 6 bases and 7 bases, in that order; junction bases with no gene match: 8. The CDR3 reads CASRRDRVVEKLFF. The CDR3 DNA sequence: TGTGCCAGCAGACGAGACAGGGTAGTTGAAAAACTGTTTTTT.

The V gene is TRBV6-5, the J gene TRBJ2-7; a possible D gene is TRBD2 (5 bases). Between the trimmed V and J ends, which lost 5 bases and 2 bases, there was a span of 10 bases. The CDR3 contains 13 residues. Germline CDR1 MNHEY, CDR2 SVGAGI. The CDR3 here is CASSEGNTYEQYF. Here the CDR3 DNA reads TGTGCCAGCAGTGAGGGTAACACCTACGAGCAGTACTTC.

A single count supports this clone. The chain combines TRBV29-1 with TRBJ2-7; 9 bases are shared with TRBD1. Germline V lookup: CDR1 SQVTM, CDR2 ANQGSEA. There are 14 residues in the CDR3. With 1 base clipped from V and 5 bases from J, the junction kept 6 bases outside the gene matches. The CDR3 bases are TGCAGCGTTGAAGGAAGGACAGGGGTGGACGAGCAGTACTTC. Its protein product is CSVEGRTGVDEQYF.

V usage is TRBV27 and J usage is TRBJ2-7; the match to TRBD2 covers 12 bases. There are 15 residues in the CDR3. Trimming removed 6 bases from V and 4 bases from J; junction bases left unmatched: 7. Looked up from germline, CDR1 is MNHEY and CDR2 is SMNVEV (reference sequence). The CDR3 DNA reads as TGTGCCAGCAGCGTTACTAGCGGGGGGCTATACGAGCAGTACTTC. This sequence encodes CASSVTSGGLYEQYF.

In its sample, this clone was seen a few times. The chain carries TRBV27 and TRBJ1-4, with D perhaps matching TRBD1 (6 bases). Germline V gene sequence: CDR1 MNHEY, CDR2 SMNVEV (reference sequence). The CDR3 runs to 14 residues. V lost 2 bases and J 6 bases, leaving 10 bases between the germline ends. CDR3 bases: TGTGCCAGCAGTTTACAACAGGGTGATGAAAAACTGTTTTTT. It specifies CASSLQQGDEKLFF.

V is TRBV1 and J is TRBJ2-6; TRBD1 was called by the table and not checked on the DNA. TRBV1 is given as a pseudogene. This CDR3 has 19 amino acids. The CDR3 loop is CTSSPRMGQGGPGANVLTF. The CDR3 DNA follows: TGCACCAGCTCGCCCAGGATGGGACAGGGCGGGCCTGGGGCCAACGTCCTGACTTTC.

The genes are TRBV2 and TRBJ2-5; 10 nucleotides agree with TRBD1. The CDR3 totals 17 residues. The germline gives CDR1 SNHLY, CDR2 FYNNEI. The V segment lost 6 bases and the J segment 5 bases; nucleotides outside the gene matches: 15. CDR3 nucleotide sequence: TGTGCCAGCAGGGAACGACAGGGGGCGGGTTCGGTCGAGACCCAGTACTTC. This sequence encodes CASRERQGAGSVETQYF.

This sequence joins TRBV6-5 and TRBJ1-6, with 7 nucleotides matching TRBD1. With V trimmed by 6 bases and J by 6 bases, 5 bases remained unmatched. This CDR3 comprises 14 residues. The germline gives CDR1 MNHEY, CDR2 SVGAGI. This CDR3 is CASRNRGSNSPLHF. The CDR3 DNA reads TGTGCCAGCAGGAACAGGGGTAGTAATTCACCCCTCCACTTT.

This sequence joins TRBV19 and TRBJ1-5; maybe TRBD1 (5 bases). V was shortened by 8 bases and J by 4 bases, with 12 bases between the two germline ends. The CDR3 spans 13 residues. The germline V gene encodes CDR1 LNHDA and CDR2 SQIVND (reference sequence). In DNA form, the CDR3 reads TGTGCCAGTCAAGATGGGGGAAATCAGCCCCAGCATTTT. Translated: CASQDGGNQPQHF.

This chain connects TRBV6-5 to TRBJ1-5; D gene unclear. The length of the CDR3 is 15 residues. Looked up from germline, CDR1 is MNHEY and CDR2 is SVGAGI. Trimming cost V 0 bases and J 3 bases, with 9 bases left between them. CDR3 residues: CASSYSWSPNQPQHF. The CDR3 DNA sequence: TGTGCCAGCAGTTACTCTTGGTCCCCCAATCAGCCCCAGCATTTT.

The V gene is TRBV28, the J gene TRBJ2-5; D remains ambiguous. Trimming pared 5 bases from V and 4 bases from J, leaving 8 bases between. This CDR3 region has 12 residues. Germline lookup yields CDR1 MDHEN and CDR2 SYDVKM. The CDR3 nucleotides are TGTGCCAGCAGTCGGGTTCGAGAGACCCAGTACTTC. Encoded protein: CASSRVRETQYF.

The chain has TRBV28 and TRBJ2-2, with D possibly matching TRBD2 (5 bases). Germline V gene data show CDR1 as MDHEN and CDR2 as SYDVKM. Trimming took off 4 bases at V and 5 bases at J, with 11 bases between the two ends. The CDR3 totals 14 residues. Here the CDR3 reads CASSYLSGTGELFF. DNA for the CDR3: TGTGCCAGCAGTTATCTGTCGGGGACCGGGGAGCTGTTTTTT. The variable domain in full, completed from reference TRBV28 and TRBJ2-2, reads DVKVTQSSRYLVKRTGEKVFLECVQDMDHENMFWYRQDPGLGLRLIYFSYDVKMKEKGDIPEGYSVSREKKERFSLILESASTNQTSMYLCASSYLSGTGELFFGEGSRLTVL.

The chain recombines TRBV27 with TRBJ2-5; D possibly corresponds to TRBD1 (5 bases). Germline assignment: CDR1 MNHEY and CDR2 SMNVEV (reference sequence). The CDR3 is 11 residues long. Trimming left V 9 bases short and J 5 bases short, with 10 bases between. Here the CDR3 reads CASKGWETQYF. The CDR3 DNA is TGTGCCAGTAAGGGGTGGGAGACCCAGTACTTC.

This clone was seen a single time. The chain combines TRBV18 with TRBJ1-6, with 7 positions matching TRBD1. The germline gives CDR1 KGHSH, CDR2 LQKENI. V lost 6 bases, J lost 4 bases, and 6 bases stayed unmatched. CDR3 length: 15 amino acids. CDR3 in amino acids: CASSETGLYNSPLHF. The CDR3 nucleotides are TGTGCCAGCTCGGAGACAGGGCTTTATAATTCACCCCTCCACTTT.

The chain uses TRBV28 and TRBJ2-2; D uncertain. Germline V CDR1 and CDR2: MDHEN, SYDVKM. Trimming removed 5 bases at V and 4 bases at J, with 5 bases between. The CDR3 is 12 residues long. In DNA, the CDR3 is TGTGCCAGCAGTCTACTCACCGGGGAGCTGTTTTTT. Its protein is CASSLLTGELFF.